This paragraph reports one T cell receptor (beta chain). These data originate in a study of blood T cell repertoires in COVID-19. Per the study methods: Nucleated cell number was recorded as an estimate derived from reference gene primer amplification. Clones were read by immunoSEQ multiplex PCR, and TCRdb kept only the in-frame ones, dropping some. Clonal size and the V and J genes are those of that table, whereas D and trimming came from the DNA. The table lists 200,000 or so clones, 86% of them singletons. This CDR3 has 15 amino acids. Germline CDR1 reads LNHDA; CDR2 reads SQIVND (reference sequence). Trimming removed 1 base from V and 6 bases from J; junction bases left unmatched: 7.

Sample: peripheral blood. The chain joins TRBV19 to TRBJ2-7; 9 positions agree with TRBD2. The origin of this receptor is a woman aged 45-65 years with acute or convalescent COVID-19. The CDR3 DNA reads TGTGCCAGTAGTATAGGGGCTAGCGGGATGGGCGAGCAGTACTTC. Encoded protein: CASSIGASGMGEQYF.